Listed here is a single T cell receptor (beta chain). This sample is part of a study of blood T cell repertoires in COVID-19. Study overall: From T cells, B-cell-depleted T cells, or PBMCs came the material, which was cDNA or gDNA.

The table came from immunoSEQ multiplex PCR; TCRdb's copy has only in-frame clones and leaves some out. The repertoire has 100,000 to 150,000 clones, under 85% of them found once; the top ten carry roughly 10%. The germline V gene encodes CDR1 SGHRS and CDR2 YFSETQ. The length of the CDR3 is 14 residues. V was pared by 7 bases and J by 10 bases, with 9 bases of the junction left unmatched. The receptor's source is a man aged 40-55 years with active or convalescent COVID-19. J is TRBJ1-6 and V is TRBV5-1, with 9 bases that match TRBD1. The sequenced sample consisted of peripheral blood. DNA of the CDR3: TGCGCCAGCCACGACCTGGGACAGGGATCACCCCTCCACTTT. This translates into CASHDLGQGSPLHF.